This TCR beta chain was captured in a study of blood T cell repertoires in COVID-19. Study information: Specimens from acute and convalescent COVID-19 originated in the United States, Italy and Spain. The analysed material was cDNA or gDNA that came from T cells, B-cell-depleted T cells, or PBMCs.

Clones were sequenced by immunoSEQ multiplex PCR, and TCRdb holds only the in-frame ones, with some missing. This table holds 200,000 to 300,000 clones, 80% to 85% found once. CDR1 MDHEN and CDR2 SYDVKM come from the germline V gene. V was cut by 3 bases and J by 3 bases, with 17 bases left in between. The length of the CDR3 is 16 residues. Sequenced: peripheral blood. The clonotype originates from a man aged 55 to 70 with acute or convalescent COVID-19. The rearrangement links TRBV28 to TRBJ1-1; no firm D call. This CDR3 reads CASSFMQVGWDTEAFF. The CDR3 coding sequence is TGTGCCAGCAGTTTCATGCAGGTTGGGTGGGACACTGAAGCTTTCTTT.